This T cell receptor beta chain was recovered during a study of HIV-infected children after antiretroviral therapy interruption. Many counts were recorded for this clonotype. The TCR library was built from RNA with a 3' RACE protocol and unique molecular identifiers. TCRdb reprocessed the 3' RACE reads via MiXCR and lists one record per CDR3 protein. This sample has fewer than 45,000 distinct CDR3 sequences, with around 7% found just once. As to treatment: PENTA 11 planned treatment interruption arm or continuous ART arm. Naive CD4+ CD45RA+ CD45RO- T cells were sorted from thawed PBMCs. This CDR3 region has 10 residues. V was shortened by 7 bases and J by 8 bases, with 8 bases between the two germline ends. From germline, CDR1 is LGHNT and CDR2 FRNRAP.

This specimen consisted of CD45RA+ CD4+ T cells from PBMCs, pooled from several time points, obtained from a donor given antiretroviral therapy, either interrupted or continuous. Indicated subset: naive CD4+ CD45RA+ CD45RO- T cells. The chain employs TRBV12-5 and TRBJ1-1, with D uncertain. The sequence was obtained from a pool of human donors with HIV. The CDR3 bases are TGTGCTAGTGCCTTGGGCGAAGCTTTCTTT. This sequence encodes CASALGEAFF.